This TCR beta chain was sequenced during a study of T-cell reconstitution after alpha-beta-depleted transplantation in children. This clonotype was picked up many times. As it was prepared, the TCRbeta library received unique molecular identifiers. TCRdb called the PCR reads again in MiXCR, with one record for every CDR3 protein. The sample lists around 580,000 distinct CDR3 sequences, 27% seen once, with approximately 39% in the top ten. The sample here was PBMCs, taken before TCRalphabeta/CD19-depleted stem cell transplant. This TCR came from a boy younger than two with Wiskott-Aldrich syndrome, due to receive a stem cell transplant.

CDR3 coding DNA: TGTGCCAGCAGTTTTCGCGATGAGCAGTTCTTC. The encoded protein is CASSFRDEQFF. The V gene is TRBV27, the J gene TRBJ2-1; unclear D gene. The CDR3 has 11 residues. V lost 3 bases and J lost 8, with 5 bases in between. Germline CDR1 reads MNHEY; CDR2 reads SMNVEV (reference sequence).